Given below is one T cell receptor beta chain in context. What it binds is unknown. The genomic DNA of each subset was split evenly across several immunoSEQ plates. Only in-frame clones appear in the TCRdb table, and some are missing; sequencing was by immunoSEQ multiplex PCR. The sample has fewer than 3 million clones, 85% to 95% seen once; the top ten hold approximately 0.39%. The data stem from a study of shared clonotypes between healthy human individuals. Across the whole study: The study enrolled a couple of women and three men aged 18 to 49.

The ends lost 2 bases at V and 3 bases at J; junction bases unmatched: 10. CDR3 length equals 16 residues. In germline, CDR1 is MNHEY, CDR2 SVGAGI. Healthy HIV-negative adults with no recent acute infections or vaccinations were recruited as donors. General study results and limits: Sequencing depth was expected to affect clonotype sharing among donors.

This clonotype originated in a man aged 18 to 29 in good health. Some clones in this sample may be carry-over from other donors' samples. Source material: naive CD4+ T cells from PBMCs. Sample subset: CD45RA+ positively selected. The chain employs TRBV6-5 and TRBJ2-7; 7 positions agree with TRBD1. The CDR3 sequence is CASSYTGANSFYEQYF. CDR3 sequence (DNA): TGTGCCAGCAGTTACACAGGGGCCAATTCGTTCTACGAGCAGTACTTC.